This entry features one T cell receptor beta chain sequence. What it binds is unknown. The sample contains more than one DNA sequence encoding this CDR3. V was pared by 2 bases and J by 4 bases, with 14 bases between. CDR1 is GTSNPN and CDR2 is SVGIG in the germline V gene (reference sequence). The CDR3 has 14 residues. Sorted-subset replicate PCRs used approximately 180 ng of genomic DNA. This amount corresponded to 30,000 to 35,000 T cell genomes. This table comes from immunoSEQ multiplex PCR, and its TCRdb copy is limited to in-frame clones, with some not included. The sample lists some 2,000,000 clones; 85% to 95% were seen once. This record belongs to a study of shared clonotypes between healthy human individuals. General study findings and limits: Some naive CD4 clonotypes, roughly 4.7%, turned up in common across four donors. Non-shared clonotypes had lower generation probabilities than clonotypes shared by all four sorted-subset donors.

The gene calls are TRBV30 and TRBJ1-2; D call uncertain. The material sequenced was naive CD4+ T cells sorted from blood. The subset here: CD45RA+ positively selected. The clonotype was recovered from a man in his late teens or twenties in good health. The CDR3 DNA sequence: TGTGCCTGGAGTCCACAAGGCACGGGCTATGGCTACACCTTC. Translation: CAWSPQGTGYGYTF.